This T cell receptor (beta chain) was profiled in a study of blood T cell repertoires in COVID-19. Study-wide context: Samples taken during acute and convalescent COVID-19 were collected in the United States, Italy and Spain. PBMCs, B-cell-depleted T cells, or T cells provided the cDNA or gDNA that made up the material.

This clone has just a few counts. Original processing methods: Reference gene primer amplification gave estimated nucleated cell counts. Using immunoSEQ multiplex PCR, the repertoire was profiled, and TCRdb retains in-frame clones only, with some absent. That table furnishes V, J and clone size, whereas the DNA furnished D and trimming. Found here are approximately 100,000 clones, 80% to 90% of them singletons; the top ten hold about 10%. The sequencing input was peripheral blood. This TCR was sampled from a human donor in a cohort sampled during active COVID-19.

In DNA form, the CDR3 reads TGTGCCAGCAGTCAGAGAACAGGGGGCTATTCACCCCTCCACTTT. Protein: CASSQRTGGYSPLHF. The chain joins TRBV7-2 to TRBJ1-6; 9 nucleotides match TRBD1. Germline CDR1 and CDR2: SGHTA and FQGNSA. With 6 bases clipped from V and 8 bases from J, the junction kept 8 bases outside the gene matches. This CDR3 has 15 amino acids. Drawing the rest from reference TRBV7-2 and TRBJ1-6, the complete variable domain is GAGVSQSPSNKVTEKGKDVELRCDPISGHTALYWYRQSLGQGLEFLIYFQGNSAPDKSGLPSDRFSAERTGGSVSTLTIQRTQQEDSAVYLCASSQRTGGYSPLHFGNGTRLTVT.